These 22 T cell receptor beta chains came from one sample sequenced in a study of cytomegalovirus exposure and HLA in healthy donors. PCR employed 60 Vbeta and 13 Jbeta primers. The repertoire was sequenced with immunoSEQ multiplex PCR; TCRdb's copy has only in-frame clones and lacks some. The sample lists some 150,000 clones, about 75% occurring once. Sequenced material: PBMCs. These receptors were taken from a middle-aged man in good health and CMV-seronegative.

CDR3 residues: CASSQYLPGGYGYTF. The CDR3 DNA follows: TGCGCCAGCAGTCAATATCTCCCAGGGGGCTATGGCTACACCTTC. The gene calls are TRBV23-1 and TRBJ1-2, with 7 bases aligning to TRBD1. TRBV23-1 is an ORF for which the function is uncertain. This CDR3 region has 15 residues. J was trimmed by 4 bases and V by 1 base; bases with no gene match: 6.

The sample holds a few counts of this clone. The chain joins TRBV2 to TRBJ2-3, with TRBD1 as a possible D gene (6 bases). Trimming left V 1 base short and J 2 bases short, with 16 bases between. CDR1 SNHLY and CDR2 FYNNEI come from the germline V gene. The CDR3 sequence is 17 residues long. This CDR3 is CASSEDGQYPYTDTQYF. In DNA form, the CDR3 reads TGTGCCAGCAGTGAAGATGGACAGTACCCATACACAGATACGCAGTATTTT.

The J gene is TRBJ2-1, the V gene TRBV5-1, with 8 bases fitting TRBD1. This CDR3 spans 17 amino acids. V lost 4 bases to trimming and J lost 7 bases; unmatched junction nucleotides: 16. CDR1 and CDR2 (germline): SGHRS, YFSETQ. CDR3 nucleotide sequence: TGCGCCAGCAGCCAGGGGCCCTCGGGACAGGCCATTAATGAGCAGTTCTTC. This gives the protein CASSQGPSGQAINEQFF.

This clone occurred a few times. The rearrangement joins TRBV28 to TRBJ2-1, with D perhaps TRBD2 (5 bases). V was trimmed by 5 bases and J by 6 bases, leaving 20 bases between them. There are 16 residues in the CDR3. The germline V gene has CDR1 MDHEN and CDR2 SYDVKM. The CDR3 protein is CASSHPKGSMVNEQFF. The CDR3 nucleotides read TGTGCCAGCAGTCACCCTAAAGGGAGTATGGTCAATGAGCAGTTCTTC. The full variable domain, rest sourced from reference TRBV28 and TRBJ2-1, is DVKVTQSSRYLVKRTGEKVFLECVQDMDHENMFWYRQDPGLGLRLIYFSYDVKMKEKGDIPEGYSVSREKKERFSLILESASTNQTSMYLCASSHPKGSMVNEQFFGPGTRLTVL.

This chain links TRBV28 with TRBJ2-7; TRBD1 might be the D (6 bases). Germline lookup yields CDR1 MDHEN and CDR2 SYDVKM. V was pared by 5 bases and J by 0 bases, with 20 bases between. This CDR3 contains 17 residues. Here the CDR3 reads CASSPFRTDYLSYEQYF. Written as DNA, the CDR3 is TGTGCCAGCAGTCCCTTCAGGACAGACTACCTCTCCTACGAGCAGTACTTC.

This clone was seen just once. The V gene is TRBV5-1, the J gene TRBJ2-7, with 8 bases aligning to TRBD1. The trim removed 3 bases at V and 2 bases at J, leaving 7 bases unmatched. Germline CDR1 SGHRS, CDR2 YFSETQ. The CDR3 covers 15 residues. CDR3 sequence reads: CASSSSYRGAYEQYF. CDR3 DNA sequence: TGCGCCAGCAGCTCCTCGTACAGGGGGGCCTACGAGCAGTACTTC.

The chain couples TRBV4-3 to TRBJ1-2, with D hard to call. CDR3 length equals 16 residues. The germline V gene encodes CDR1 LGHNA and CDR2 YSLEER. Trimming removed 1 base at V and 4 bases at J, with 16 bases between. CDR3 in amino acids: CASSQVGVGRAYGYTF. CDR3 coding DNA: TGCGCCAGCAGCCAAGTGGGCGTCGGGAGGGCCTATGGCTACACCTTC.

The sample holds one count of this clone. The rearrangement joins TRBV27 to TRBJ1-2, with a possible D match to TRBD1 (5 bases). Trimming took off 11 bases at V and 4 bases at J, with 17 bases between the two ends. The germline V gene encodes CDR1 MNHEY and CDR2 SMNVEV (reference sequence). The CDR3 has 13 residues. CDR3 nucleotides: TGTGCCGGGGGGTCTGGGACGGGCTATGGCTACACCTTC. Translated: CAGGSGTGYGYTF.

This chain uses TRBV28 with TRBJ1-1; D remains ambiguous. The CDR3 sequence is 14 residues long. Trimming cost V 1 base and J 6 bases, with 12 bases left between them. Germline loops: CDR1 MDHEN, CDR2 SYDVKM. The DNA for the CDR3 is TGTGCCAGCAGTTTATTCCCAGGAACCCCTGAAGCTTTCTTT. Translation: CASSLFPGTPEAFF. The full variable domain, with the rest looked up from reference TRBV28 and TRBJ1-1, is DVKVTQSSRYLVKRTGEKVFLECVQDMDHENMFWYRQDPGLGLRLIYFSYDVKMKEKGDIPEGYSVSREKKERFSLILESASTNQTSMYLCASSLFPGTPEAFFGQGTRLTVV.

V is TRBV5-4 and J is TRBJ2-7, with D perhaps matching TRBD1 (6 bases). V shed 1 base and J shed 4 bases, with 18 bases lying between them. This CDR3 comprises 16 residues. Germline CDR1 and CDR2: SGHNT and YYREEE (reference sequence). CDR3 sequence: CASSLPSTGKMYEQYF. In nucleotides, the CDR3 is TGTGCCAGCAGCTTGCCTTCTACAGGGAAGATGTACGAGCAGTACTTC.

V and J are TRBV6-1 and TRBJ2-7; 9 nucleotides match TRBD1. The CDR3 is made up of 14 amino acids. Germline lookup yields CDR1 MNHNS and CDR2 SASEGT. Germline trimming cut 8 bases from V and 0 bases from J; bases unmatched to any gene: 5. The CDR3 region has the DNA TGTGCCAGCCGGACAGGGGCTTACTCCTACGAGCAGTACTTC. Protein product: CASRTGAYSYEQYF.

This clone was detected only a few times. The chain recombines TRBV12-1 with TRBJ1-2; whether TRBD1, the table's D call, matches the DNA was not checked. TRBV12-1 is a known pseudogene. The CDR3 length is 16 residues. This CDR3 reads CASSLWDRVLDYGYTF. CDR3 DNA sequence: TGTGCCAGCAGCTTATGGGACAGGGTCTTGGATTATGGCTACACCTTC.

This chain links TRBV29-1 with TRBJ1-1; 9 bases align to TRBD1. Germline CDR1 reads SQVTM; CDR2 reads ANQGSEA. The CDR3 runs to 14 residues. The junction had 11 bases not matched to a gene; V was cut back by 7 bases and J by 5 bases. The CDR3 is CSARGTGRDTEAFF. The CDR3 coding sequence is TGCAGCGCCCGAGGGACAGGGCGGGATACTGAAGCTTTCTTT.

V usage is TRBV7-2 and J usage is TRBJ2-2; TRBD1 aligns across 9 bases. Germline values: CDR1 SGHTA, CDR2 FQGNSA. Unmatched junction bases numbered 10, after V lost 5 bases and J lost 6 bases. This CDR3 is built from 16 residues. CDR3 DNA sequence: TGTGCCAGCAGCCGAATGGGACAGGGAGCCGCCGGGGAGCTGTTTTTT. Its translation is CASSRMGQGAAGELFF.

This clone has a count of ten or more. The chain couples TRBV5-4 to TRBJ2-2; D not resolved. Per germline, CDR1 SGHNT and CDR2 YYREEE (reference sequence). Trimming removed 10 bases from V and 5 bases from J, with 12 bases in between. This CDR3 has 12 residues. CDR3 bases: TGTGCCCTCAAAGCGTTGACCGGGGAGCTGTTTTTT. Residues: CALKALTGELFF.

The genes are TRBV9 and TRBJ2-3; TRBD2 aligns across 9 bases. This CDR3 contains 16 residues. J was trimmed by 2 bases and V by 3 bases; bases with no gene match: 7. CDR1 and CDR2 from the germline V gene are SGDLS and YYNGEE. CDR3 protein: CASSGGLAPNTDTQYF. The CDR3 region has the DNA TGTGCCAGCAGCGGGGGACTAGCACCCAACACAGATACGCAGTATTTT.

This chain uses TRBV9 with TRBJ1-6, with D unresolved. Trimming removed 0 bases from V and 0 bases from J, with 10 bases in between. Germline-derived CDR1 and CDR2 are SGDLS and YYNGEE. The CDR3 sequence is 17 residues long. The CDR3 sequence is CASSVGRGGSYNSPLHF. CDR3 in DNA: TGTGCCAGCAGCGTAGGTCGGGGAGGCTCCTATAATTCACCCCTCCACTTT.

This rearrangement joins TRBV29-1 to TRBJ1-2, with 7 bases identical to TRBD1. The CDR3 spans 12 residues. Germline trimming cut 7 bases from V and 4 bases from J; bases unmatched to any gene: 6. Germline assignment: CDR1 SQVTM and CDR2 ANQGSEA. The CDR3 DNA sequence: TGCAGCGCTGTGACAGGGTCCTATGGCTACACCTTC. Encoded protein: CSAVTGSYGYTF.

The rearrangement joins TRBV6-5 to TRBJ1-6; D is possibly TRBD1 (5 bases). CDR1 MNHEY and CDR2 SVGAGI come from the germline V gene. CDR3 length equals 15 residues. The V gene lost 7 bases and the J gene lost 8 bases, with 18 bases spanning the gap. The CDR3 spells CASTAGTGGYSPLHF. CDR3 nucleotide sequence: TGTGCCAGCACGGCTGGGACGGGAGGATATTCACCCCTCCACTTT.

This clone has a handful of counts. The chain carries TRBV4-1 and TRBJ2-5; the match to TRBD1 covers 11 bases. The V gene end was trimmed by 6 bases and the J gene end by 4 bases; junction bases not matched to a gene: 7. The V gene's germline CDR1 is MGHRA and CDR2 YSYEKL. This CDR3 spans 15 amino acids. This CDR3 reads CASRRDRGSGETQYF. The CDR3, as DNA: TGCGCCAGCAGACGGGACAGGGGGAGTGGAGAGACCCAGTACTTC.

This sequence joins TRBV27 and TRBJ1-5; 10 bases are a match to TRBD1. Germline V CDR1 and CDR2: MNHEY, SMNVEV (reference sequence). There are 16 residues in the CDR3. Trimming removed 5 bases from V and 4 bases from J; junction bases left unmatched: 8. This CDR3 is CASSPTDRGFNQPQHF. The CDR3 DNA is TGTGCCAGCAGTCCCACGGACAGGGGGTTTAATCAGCCCCAGCATTTT.

The chain carries TRBV15 and TRBJ2-2; 14 nucleotides align to TRBD2. Per the germline V gene, CDR1 is LNHNV and CDR2 is YYDKDF (reference sequence). V lost 9 bases and J lost 6; bases outside the gene matches: 9. This CDR3 has 16 amino acids. As DNA, the CDR3 is TGTGCCACGCGGACTAGCGGGGGGTTCGGGTCCGGGGAGCTGTTTTTT. Translation: CATRTSGGFGSGELFF.